The 30 T cell receptor beta chains reported below all come from one sample, sequenced in a study of blood T cell repertoires in COVID-19 (dated by TCRdb to the early 2020s). The method behind the library was the immunoSEQ multiplex PCR assay. This immuneACCESS table, as held by TCRdb, lists in-frame sequences with V and J called but not all clones. Of the missing ones, under half trace to an unresolved V gene in checked studies; the others have no known cause. In all, the sample holds 100,000 to 150,000 clones, and 79% of those were seen once. The top ten clones comprise 37% of the sample. The sample was peripheral blood. These TCRs come from a man in his forties with active or convalescent COVID-19.

The CDR3 sequence is CASSSAGWEQYF. CDR3 bases: TGTGCCAGCAGCTCCGCAGGGTGGGAGCAGTACTTC. This chain links TRBV6-5 with TRBJ2-7; TRBD1 might be the D (5 bases). Trimming stripped 6 bases from V and 7 bases from J, with 13 bases between. This CDR3 has 12 residues. Germline CDR1 MNHEY, CDR2 SVGAGI.

V gene TRBV27 combines with J gene TRBJ1-5; 7 nucleotides align to TRBD1. There are 14 residues in the CDR3. With V trimmed by 9 bases and J by 4 bases, 9 bases remained unmatched. CDR1 is MNHEY, CDR2 SMNVEV, per germline (reference sequence). CDR3 DNA sequence: TGTGCCAGTCGAGGGGGCGCGGCAAATCAGCCCCAGCATTTT. Its protein is CASRGGAANQPQHF.

The rearrangement joins TRBV5-6 to TRBJ2-5; TRBD2 matches at 7 bases. The CDR3 has 15 amino acids. The V gene end was trimmed by 2 bases and the J gene end by 4 bases; junction bases not matched to a gene: 8. Per germline, CDR1 SGHDT and CDR2 YYEEEE. CDR3 in DNA: TGTGCCAGCAGCTTAGGGCGGGACTACCCAGAGACCCAGTACTTC. Its translation: CASSLGRDYPETQYF.

This clone was seen a handful of times. V and J are TRBV6-6 and TRBJ2-1; TRBD2 might be the D (6 bases). The length of the CDR3 is 20 residues. The germline V gene has CDR1 MNHNY and CDR2 SVGAGI (reference sequence). Trimming pared 5 bases from V and 0 bases from J, leaving 26 bases between. CDR3 loop: CASSPPSALADDSSYNEQFF. CDR3 DNA sequence: TGTGCCAGCAGTCCCCCTTCGGCCTTAGCGGACGACAGCTCCTACAATGAGCAGTTCTTC.

The rearrangement joins TRBV6-2 or TRBV6-3 to TRBJ2-1; possible D gene TRBD2, 5 bases. V gave up 5 bases and J gave up 0 bases, with 17 bases separating them. Germline values: CDR1 MNHEY, CDR2 SVGEGT. The CDR3 totals 17 residues. CDR3 nucleotides: TGTGCCAGCAGTGGAGGTCCTAGTGCTAGCTCCTACAATGAGCAGTTCTTC. It translates to CASSGGPSASSYNEQFF.

The gene calls are TRBV4-3 and TRBJ1-2; TRBD1 matches at 7 bases. V gave up 0 bases and J gave up 7 bases; unmatched junction bases: 8. CDR3 size: 15 residues. In germline, CDR1 is LGHNA, CDR2 YSLEER. The DNA for the CDR3 is TGCGCCAGCAGCCAAGAATACAGGTCAGGGGGTGGCTACACCTTC. This gives the protein CASSQEYRSGGGYTF.

This chain joins TRBV3-1 (or the pseudogene TRBV3-2) and TRBJ2-7; 8 bases are a match to TRBD2. V dropped 0 bases and J dropped 3; count of bases not matched to a gene: 1. CDR1 and CDR2 (germline): LGHDT, YNNKEL (reference sequence). The CDR3 has 14 residues. CDR3 amino acids: CASSQEAGDYEQYF. For the CDR3, the DNA is TGTGCCAGCAGCCAAGAAGCGGGGGACTACGAGCAGTACTTC.

The chain employs TRBV13 and TRBJ2-2; D remains ambiguous. This CDR3 region has 13 residues. V shed 4 bases and J shed 7 bases, with 10 bases lying between them. The germline gives CDR1 PRHDT, CDR2 FYEKMQ (reference sequence). The CDR3 loop is CASSSAEVGELFF. In DNA form, the CDR3 reads TGTGCCAGCAGCTCAGCAGAGGTCGGGGAGCTGTTTTTT.

The chain uses TRBV19 and TRBJ1-4; 7 nucleotides line up with TRBD1. The V segment lost 2 bases and the J segment 3 bases; nucleotides outside the gene matches: 12. The CDR3 consists of 18 residues. Germline V gene sequence: CDR1 LNHDA, CDR2 SQIVND (reference sequence). The CDR3 DNA reads TGTGCCAGTAGTATATCATTTGGGACAGCCACCTCTAATGAAAAACTGTTTTTT. This codes for CASSISFGTATSNEKLFF.

This clone was found once. The chain couples TRBV6-4 to TRBJ2-2; TRBD1 is a possible D gene (6 bases). Germline CDR1 and CDR2: MRHNA and SNTAGT. The CDR3 runs to 17 residues. The V end was cut by 6 bases, the J end by 2 bases, with 19 bases between. The CDR3 DNA reads TGTGCCAGCAGCCCATCGACAGGTCCCTATAACACCGGGGAGCTGTTTTTT. Translating it yields CASSPSTGPYNTGELFF.

V gene TRBV9 combines with J gene TRBJ2-1, with 8 positions matching TRBD2. CDR1 and CDR2 (germline): SGDLS, YYNGEE. With V trimmed by 4 bases and J by 12 bases, 9 bases remained unmatched. The CDR3 contains 13 residues. CDR3 DNA sequence: TGTGCCAGCAGCTTCCGCGACAGCGGGGGGCAGTTCTTC. Its translation is CASSFRDSGGQFF.

The rearrangement links TRBV30 to TRBJ2-2, with D perhaps matching TRBD2 (6 bases). The V gene's germline CDR1 is GTSNPN and CDR2 SVGIG (reference sequence). With 3 bases removed from V and 2 bases from J, the gap between germline ends came to 13 bases. The CDR3 has 15 amino acids. CDR3 sequence: CAWRLAFANTGELFF. The DNA of the CDR3 is TGTGCCTGGAGACTAGCCTTTGCCAACACCGGGGAGCTGTTTTTT.

The V gene is TRBV3-1 (or the pseudogene TRBV3-2), the J gene TRBJ2-5; D perhaps matches TRBD2 (7 bases). The CDR3 length is 13 residues. CDR1 and CDR2 (germline): LGHDT, YNNKEL (reference sequence). The V and J ends lost 5 bases and 5 bases respectively, with 12 bases between them. The CDR3 spells CASSGGARETQYF. CDR3 nucleotides: TGTGCCAGCAGCGGGGGGGCGCGGGAGACCCAGTACTTC.

V gene TRBV11-2 combines with J gene TRBJ2-7, with D possibly matching TRBD2 (5 bases). Looked up from germline, CDR1 is SGHAT and CDR2 is FQNNGV. The CDR3 spans 14 residues. V was trimmed by 2 bases and J by 0 bases, leaving 8 bases between them. CDR3 sequence (DNA): TGTGCCAGCAGCTTACATAGCGTCTCCTACGAGCAGTACTTC. It specifies CASSLHSVSYEQYF.

The chain couples TRBV7-9 to TRBJ2-2; 8 positions agree with TRBD2. Per the germline V gene, CDR1 is SEHNR and CDR2 is FQNEAQ (reference sequence). V dropped 8 bases and J dropped 7; count of bases not matched to a gene: 18. The CDR3 is 17 amino acids. Here the CDR3 DNA reads TGTGCCAGCCCAGCTTTATTATCAGGACTAGCAGGCGGGGAGCTGTTTTTT. Translating gives CASPALLSGLAGGELFF.

V gene TRBV28 combines with J gene TRBJ1-5, with TRBD1 matching 7 bases. The V segment lost 7 bases and the J segment 5 bases; nucleotides outside the gene matches: 14. This CDR3 has 16 amino acids. Germline V gene data show CDR1 as MDHEN and CDR2 as SYDVKM. CDR3 sequence reads: CASTTTGAQADQPQHF. The CDR3 coding sequence is TGTGCCAGCACCACAACAGGGGCTCAGGCCGATCAGCCCCAGCATTTT.

The count of this clone is one. V is TRBV4-1 and J is TRBJ2-7; 9 nucleotides agree with TRBD1. Germline V lookup: CDR1 MGHRA, CDR2 YSYEKL. Trimming cost V 3 bases and J 4 bases; bases outside gene matches: 7. This CDR3 region has 15 residues. The chain's CDR3 is CASSQSGQGPYEQYF. The CDR3 DNA follows: TGCGCCAGCAGCCAGTCGGGACAGGGTCCATACGAGCAGTACTTC.

This clone appeared a single time. The chain links TRBV5-8 to TRBJ1-2; the match to TRBD1 covers 12 bases. Germline CDR1 reads SGHTS; CDR2 reads YDEGEE. Germline trimming cut 1 base from V and 3 bases from J; bases unmatched to any gene: 7. This CDR3 contains 17 residues. CDR3 sequence: CASSLLLGQGADYGYTF. CDR3 sequence (DNA): TGTGCCAGCAGCTTGTTGTTGGGACAGGGGGCGGACTATGGCTACACCTTC. The whole variable domain, filled in from reference TRBV5-8 and TRBJ1-2, reads EAGVTQSPTHLIKTRGQQATLRCSPISGHTSVYWYQQALGLGLQFLLWYDEGEERNRGNFPPRFSGRQFPNYSSELNVNALELEDSALYLCASSLLLGQGADYGYTFGSGTRLTVV.

The chain recombines TRBV24-1 with TRBJ2-5; 9 bases are shared with TRBD1. In germline, CDR1 is KGHDR, CDR2 SFDVKD. The CDR3 contains 17 residues. V trimming: 3 bases; J trimming: 1 base; junction bases outside the gene matches: 8. CDR3 protein: CATSDPGTGKPQETQYF. The CDR3 DNA reads as TGTGCCACCAGTGATCCCGGGACAGGGAAACCCCAAGAGACCCAGTACTTC.

This clone was detected only once. This chain links TRBV6-5 with TRBJ1-5; 8 bases are shared with TRBD1. This CDR3 spans 14 amino acids. V was clipped by 6 bases and J by 2 bases; unmatched bases: 3. Per the germline V gene, CDR1 is MNHEY and CDR2 is SVGAGI. The CDR3 coding sequence is TGTGCCAGCAGAGGGACAGGTCGCAATCAGCCCCAGCATTTT. This sequence encodes CASRGTGRNQPQHF.

This clone was recorded a few times. The V call is TRBV18, the J call TRBJ2-1; 11 positions match TRBD1. The germline V gene encodes CDR1 KGHSH and CDR2 LQKENI. The ends lost 2 bases at V and 7 bases at J; junction bases unmatched: 4. CDR3 length: 15 amino acids. CDR3 region: CASSPGQGAQNEQFF. The CDR3 DNA reads TGTGCCAGCTCACCAGGACAGGGGGCGCAAAATGAGCAGTTCTTC. The full variable domain, completed using reference TRBV18 and TRBJ2-1, is NAGVMQNPRHLVRRRGQEARLRCSPMKGHSHVYWYRQLPEEGLKFMVYLQKENIIDESGMPKERFSAEFPKEGPSILRIQQVVRGDSAAYFCASSPGQGAQNEQFFGPGTRLTVL.

J is TRBJ2-7 and V is TRBV3-1 (or the pseudogene TRBV3-2); TRBD2 is a possible D gene (7 bases). V lost 0 bases to trimming and J lost 3 bases, with 18 bases between them. The CDR3 extends over 17 amino acids. Germline V gives CDR1 LGHDT, CDR2 YNNKEL (reference sequence). The CDR3 loop is CASSQEGGRRQRYEQYF. CDR3 sequence (DNA): TGTGCCAGCAGCCAAGAGGGGGGGCGACGCCAGCGCTACGAGCAGTACTTC.

The chain uses TRBV9 and TRBJ2-3; TRBD2 agrees at 10 bases. CDR1 and CDR2 from the germline V gene are SGDLS and YYNGEE. There are 15 residues in the CDR3. V trimming: 6 bases; J trimming: 4 bases; junction bases outside the gene matches: 8. The CDR3 is CASNRLAGGSDTQYF. In DNA, the CDR3 is TGTGCCAGCAACCGATTAGCGGGAGGTTCAGATACGCAGTATTTT.

The chain combines TRBV24-1 with TRBJ1-1; 7 nucleotides line up with TRBD1. CDR3 length: 17 residues. Germline V CDR1 and CDR2: KGHDR, SFDVKD. Trimming took 4 bases from V and 1 from J; bases not matched to a gene: 11. CDR3 nucleotides: TGTGCCACCAGTGACCGACCGTCCACAGGGGCGAACACTGAAGCTTTCTTT. Translated: CATSDRPSTGANTEAFF.

The rearrangement links TRBV20-1 to TRBJ1-5; TRBD1 matches at 8 bases. Germline V gene sequence: CDR1 DFQATT, CDR2 SNEGSKA (reference sequence). Trimming took 3 bases from V and 0 from J; bases not matched to a gene: 10. The CDR3 has 17 residues. For the CDR3, the DNA is TGCAGTGCTAGTCCCCGGGACAGGCACAATAGCAATCAGCCCCAGCATTTT. Translated: CSASPRDRHNSNQPQHF.

This clone was detected only a few times. The chain is built from TRBV28 and TRBJ2-2, with TRBD2 as a possible D gene (6 bases). Trimming removed 8 bases at V and 6 bases at J, with 10 bases between. Germline V gene sequence: CDR1 MDHEN, CDR2 SYDVKM. The CDR3 is made up of 12 amino acids. CDR3 region: CASGWGAGELFF. CDR3 coding DNA: TGTGCCAGCGGGTGGGGGGCCGGGGAGCTGTTTTTT. The full variable domain, completed using reference TRBV28 and TRBJ2-2, is DVKVTQSSRYLVKRTGEKVFLECVQDMDHENMFWYRQDPGLGLRLIYFSYDVKMKEKGDIPEGYSVSREKKERFSLILESASTNQTSMYLCASGWGAGELFFGEGSRLTVL.

This sequence joins TRBV25-1 and TRBJ1-4; D is possibly TRBD1 (5 bases). The CDR3 totals 13 residues. V shed 6 bases and J shed 13 bases, with 18 bases lying between them. Germline V lookup: CDR1 MGHDK, CDR2 SYGVNS. CDR3 amino acids: CASRFGTAGRLFF. In nucleotides, the CDR3 is TGTGCCAGCAGGTTCGGGACCGCGGGAAGACTGTTTTTT. The whole variable domain, remainder taken from reference TRBV25-1 and TRBJ1-4, is EADIYQTPRYLVIGTGKKITLECSQTMGHDKMYWYQQDPGMELHLIHYSYGVNSTEKGDLSSESTVSRIRTEHFPLTLESARPSHTSQYLCASRFGTAGRLFFGSGTQLSVL.

V is TRBV19 and J is TRBJ1-3; D is ambiguous. The V end lost 1 base, the J end lost 1 base, and 14 bases lay between the germline ends. Germline values: CDR1 LNHDA, CDR2 SQIVND (reference sequence). The CDR3 loop spans 17 amino acids. CDR3 region: CASSIVTASGSGNTIYF. The CDR3 DNA reads as TGTGCCAGTAGTATAGTTACAGCCTCGGGGTCTGGAAACACCATATATTTT.

The chain couples TRBV13 to TRBJ2-2; no reliable D call. In germline, CDR1 is PRHDT, CDR2 FYEKMQ (reference sequence). The CDR3 length is 17 residues. The V gene lost 0 bases and the J gene lost 1 base, with 12 bases spanning the gap. The CDR3 DNA reads as TGTGCCAGCAGCTTAGGCCAAAAACAGTGGAACACCGGGGAGCTGTTTTTT. Amino acid sequence: CASSLGQKQWNTGELFF.

The chain has TRBV7-8 and TRBJ2-4, with D possibly matching TRBD1 (6 bases). V was cut by 4 bases and J by 0 bases, with 16 bases left in between. The CDR3 is 17 amino acids. Germline CDR1 SGHVS, CDR2 FQNEAQ. CDR3 DNA: TGTGCCAGCAGCTCCTCTCAGGGGAGTCAAGCCAAAAACATTCAGTACTTC. Translation: CASSSSQGSQAKNIQYF.